These 14 T cell receptor beta chains originate from one sample sequenced in a study of cytomegalovirus exposure and HLA in healthy donors. It was with 60 Vbeta and 13 Jbeta primers that the PCR ran. Only in-frame clones appear in the TCRdb table, and some are missing; sequencing was by immunoSEQ multiplex PCR. The sample comprises around 80,000 clones, over 75% of which are singletons, and 4.5% to 7% rests with the top ten. Material: PBMCs. These receptor sequences come from a female donor in good health and CMV-seronegative.

V usage is TRBV14 and J usage is TRBJ1-2; TRBD1 matches 11 bases. The CDR3 spans 15 residues. Trimming at V came to 5 bases and at J to 5 bases, leaving 7 bases not matched to a gene. The germline CDR1 and CDR2 sequences are SGHDN and FVKESK. In DNA, the CDR3 is TGTGCCAGCAGCACCGGACAGGGGGCTCGATATGGCTACACCTTC. Its protein is CASSTGQGARYGYTF.

The chain joins TRBV5-8 to TRBJ2-3; 10 nucleotides match TRBD2. Trimming at V came to 2 bases and at J to 2 bases, leaving 5 bases not matched to a gene. This CDR3 has 16 residues. Germline V CDR1 and CDR2: SGHTS, YDEGEE. The DNA for the CDR3 is TGTGCCAGCAGCTTAGGGAGCGGGAGGGCCACAGATACGCAGTATTTT. Its translation: CASSLGSGRATDTQYF.

V gene TRBV27 combines with J gene TRBJ2-7, with TRBD1 identical over 9 bases. Per the germline V gene, CDR1 is MNHEY and CDR2 is SMNVEV (reference sequence). V was pared by 5 bases and J by 5 bases, with 7 bases of the junction left unmatched. This CDR3 comprises 14 residues. The CDR3 DNA reads as TGTGCCAGCAGTGCTTGGGACAGGGTCCACGAGCAGTACTTC. It yields the protein CASSAWDRVHEQYF.

This clone was counted once. The chain links TRBV7-4 to TRBJ2-7; 9 bases fit TRBD1. This CDR3 is built from 16 residues. Losses at the gene ends were 4 bases for V and 5 bases for J; bases not matched to a gene: 12. The germline V gene encodes CDR1 SGHVT and CDR2 SQSDAQ. Here the CDR3 reads CASSYIGWDRVHEQYF. The CDR3 bases are TGTGCCAGCAGCTATATAGGTTGGGACAGGGTCCACGAGCAGTACTTC.

This clone occurred a few times. This chain links TRBV5-4 with TRBJ2-5; 8 nucleotides match TRBD2. The trim removed 0 bases at V and 2 bases at J, leaving 9 bases unmatched. Germline CDR1 is SGHNT and CDR2 is YYREEE (reference sequence). CDR3 length: 17 residues. The CDR3 nucleotides read TGTGCCAGCAGCTTGGCTTTCGGCGGGGGGAGGCAAGAGACCCAGTACTTC. It yields the protein CASSLAFGGGRQETQYF. The full variable domain, its missing parts supplied by reference TRBV5-4 and TRBJ2-5, is ETGVTQSPTHLIKTRGQQVTLRCSSQSGHNTVSWYQQALGQGPQFIFQYYREEENGRGNFPPRFSGLQFPNYSSELNVNALELDDSALYLCASSLAFGGGRQETQYFGPGTRLLVL.

CDR3 coding DNA: TGTGCCAGCAGTTTATTTGGGGCAGGCAATCAGCCCCAGCATTTT. Translating gives CASSLFGAGNQPQHF. V and J are TRBV28 and TRBJ1-5, with a tentative D call TRBD1 (5 bases). The CDR3 is made up of 15 amino acids. The germline V and J ends were trimmed by 1 base and 2 bases, with 9 bases remaining between them. Germline loops: CDR1 MDHEN, CDR2 SYDVKM.

The chain has TRBV25-1 and TRBJ1-2, with a tentative D call TRBD1 (5 bases). Germline lookup yields CDR1 MGHDK and CDR2 SYGVNS. This CDR3 has 14 residues. The V and J ends lost 1 base and 8 bases respectively, with 14 bases between them. CDR3 nucleotides: TGTGCCAGCAGTGAATTCAGGGCGGAGGGCGGCTACACCTTC. Amino acids: CASSEFRAEGGYTF.

This clone was seen more than once but under ten times. This CDR3 reads CASSYSRAGPGEQYF. The CDR3 DNA follows: TGTGCCAGCAGTTACTCGAGAGCGGGGCCGGGCGAGCAGTACTTC. This chain connects TRBV6-5 to TRBJ2-7; 7 bases line up with TRBD2. Unmatched junction bases numbered 8, after V lost 0 bases and J lost 6 bases. The CDR3 length is 15 residues. The germline CDR1 and CDR2 sequences are MNHEY and SVGAGI.

The chain joins TRBV5-4 to TRBJ1-4; D not resolved. Germline V gene sequence: CDR1 SGHNT, CDR2 YYREEE (reference sequence). The V gene lost 1 base and the J gene lost 7 bases, with 14 bases spanning the gap. The CDR3 spans 15 residues. The CDR3 DNA reads TGTGCCAGCAGCTTGACCGCGGGGTCTGGTGAAAAACTGTTTTTT. Translated, it gives CASSLTAGSGEKLFF.

The V call is TRBV2, the J call TRBJ2-7; 7 bases line up with TRBD1. This CDR3 has 11 residues. Germline V gives CDR1 SNHLY, CDR2 FYNNEI. The V gene end was trimmed by 8 bases and the J gene end by 6 bases; junction bases not matched to a gene: 4. CDR3 DNA sequence: TGTGCCAGCGGAACAGGGGCCGAGCAGTACTTC. Amino acid sequence: CASGTGAEQYF.

The rearrangement uses TRBV25-1 and TRBJ2-7; TRBD2 might be the D (6 bases). This CDR3 comprises 14 residues. The germline V gene has CDR1 MGHDK and CDR2 SYGVNS. Trimming stripped 6 bases from V and 6 bases from J, with 18 bases between. The CDR3 bases are TGTGCCAGCAGGGGGATTGGCCAGGAGGGCGAGCAGTACTTC. This sequence encodes CASRGIGQEGEQYF.

The table lists this clone with a count of one. The CDR3 coding sequence is TGTGCCAGCAGTTATGGTAGCGGGGGGCCCACAGATACGCAGTATTTT. It encodes CASSYGSGGPTDTQYF. V gene TRBV2 combines with J gene TRBJ2-3, with 10 bases fitting TRBD2. The CDR3 has 16 amino acids. Germline trimming cut 5 bases from V and 2 bases from J; bases unmatched to any gene: 7. Germline V gene sequence: CDR1 SNHLY, CDR2 FYNNEI.

The chain couples TRBV5-1 to TRBJ2-5; 8 bases line up with TRBD2. CDR3 length: 15 amino acids. The V and J ends lost 1 base and 1 base, in that order; junction bases with no gene match: 3. Germline V lookup: CDR1 SGHRS, CDR2 YFSETQ. CDR3 DNA sequence: TGCGCCAGCAGCTTGAGCGGGAGACTCCAAGAGACCCAGTACTTC. This sequence encodes CASSLSGRLQETQYF.

The chain uses TRBV4-2 and TRBJ2-5; the D gene is possibly TRBD2 (7 bases). V was clipped by 1 base and J by 5 bases, with 14 bases between them. The V gene's germline CDR1 is LGHNA and CDR2 YNFKEQ. The CDR3 consists of 15 residues. CDR3 bases: TGTGCCAGCAGCCAAGTGGGGGGGGCCTCGGAGACCCAGTACTTC. This translates into CASSQVGGASETQYF.